This T cell receptor (beta chain) was sequenced for a study of blood T cell repertoires in COVID-19. About the study: The analysed material was cDNA or gDNA that came from T cells, B-cell-depleted T cells, or PBMCs.

This clone was counted once. Germline V gives CDR1 SGHRS, CDR2 YFSETQ. The V end lost 4 bases, the J end lost 7 bases, and 18 bases lay between the germline ends. This CDR3 is built from 14 residues. Repertoires were generated with immunoSEQ multiplex PCR, while TCRdb's copy carries only in-frame clones and drops some. The sample has more than 250,000 clones, 80% to 90% seen once; the top ten hold less than 2.5%. The sample was PBMCs or T cells enriched from blood (not recorded which). V gene TRBV5-1 combines with J gene TRBJ2-7, with a possible D match to TRBD1 (8 bases). This receptor was identified in a man aged 25-45 years who had recovered from COVID-19. The CDR3 reads CASSRNGQGGEQYF. Written as DNA, the CDR3 is TGCGCCAGCAGCAGGAACGGACAGGGAGGGGAGCAGTACTTC.